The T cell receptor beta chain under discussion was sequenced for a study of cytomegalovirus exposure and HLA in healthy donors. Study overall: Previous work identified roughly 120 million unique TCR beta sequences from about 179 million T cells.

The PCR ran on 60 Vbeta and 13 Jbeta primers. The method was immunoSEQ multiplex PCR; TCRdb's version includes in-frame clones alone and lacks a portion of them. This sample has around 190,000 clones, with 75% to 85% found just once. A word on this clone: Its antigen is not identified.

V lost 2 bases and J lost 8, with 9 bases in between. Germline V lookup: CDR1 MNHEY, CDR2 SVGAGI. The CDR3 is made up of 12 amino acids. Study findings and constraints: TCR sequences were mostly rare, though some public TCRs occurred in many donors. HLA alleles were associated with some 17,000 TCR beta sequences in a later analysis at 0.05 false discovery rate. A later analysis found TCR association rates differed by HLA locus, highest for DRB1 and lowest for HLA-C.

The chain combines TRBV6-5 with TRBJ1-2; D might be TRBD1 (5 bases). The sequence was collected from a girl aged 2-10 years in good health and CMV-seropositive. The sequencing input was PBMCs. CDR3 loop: CASSYGGSGYTF. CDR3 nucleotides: TGTGCCAGCAGTTACGGGGGGTCCGGCTACACCTTC.